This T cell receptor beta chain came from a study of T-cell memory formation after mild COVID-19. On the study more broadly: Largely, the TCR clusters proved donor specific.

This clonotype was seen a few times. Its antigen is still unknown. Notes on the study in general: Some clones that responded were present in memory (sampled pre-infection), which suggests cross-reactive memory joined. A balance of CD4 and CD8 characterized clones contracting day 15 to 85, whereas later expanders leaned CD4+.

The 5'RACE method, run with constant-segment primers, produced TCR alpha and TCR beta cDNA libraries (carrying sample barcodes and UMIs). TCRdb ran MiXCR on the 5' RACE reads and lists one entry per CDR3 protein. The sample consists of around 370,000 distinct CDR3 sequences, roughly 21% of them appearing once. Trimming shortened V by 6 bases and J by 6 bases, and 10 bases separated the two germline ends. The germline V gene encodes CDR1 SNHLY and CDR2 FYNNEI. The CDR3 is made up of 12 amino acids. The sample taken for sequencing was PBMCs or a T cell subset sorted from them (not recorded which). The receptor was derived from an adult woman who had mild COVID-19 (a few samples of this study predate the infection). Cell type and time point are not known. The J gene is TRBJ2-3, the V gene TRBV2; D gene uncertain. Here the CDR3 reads CASSTKSDTQYF. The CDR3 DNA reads TGTGCCAGCAGCACGAAGTCGGATACGCAGTATTTT.